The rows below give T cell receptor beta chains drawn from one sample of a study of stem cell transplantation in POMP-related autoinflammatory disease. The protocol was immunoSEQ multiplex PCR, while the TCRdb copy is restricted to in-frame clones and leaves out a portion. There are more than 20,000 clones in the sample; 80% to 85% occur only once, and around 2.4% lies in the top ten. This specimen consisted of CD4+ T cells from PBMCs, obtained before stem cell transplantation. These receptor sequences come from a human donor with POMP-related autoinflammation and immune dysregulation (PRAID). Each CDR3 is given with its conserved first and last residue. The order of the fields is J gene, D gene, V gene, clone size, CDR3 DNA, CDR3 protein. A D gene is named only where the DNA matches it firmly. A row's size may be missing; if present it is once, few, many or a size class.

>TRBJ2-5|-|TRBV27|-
TGTGCCAGCAGTTTCTTTCGTGTAGGAGGGTACCAAGAGACCCAGTACTTC
CASSFFRVGGYQETQYF
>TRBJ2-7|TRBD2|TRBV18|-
TGTGCCAGCTCACCAGCGGGGGGGAGGTCCTACGAGCAGTACTTC
CASSPAGGRSYEQYF
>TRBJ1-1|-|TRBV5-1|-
TGCGCCAGCCGAATACAGGAAACCAACACTGAAGCTTTCTTT
CASRIQETNTEAFF
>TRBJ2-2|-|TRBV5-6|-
TGTGCCAGCAGTTGGGACACCGGGGAGCTGTTTTTT
CASSWDTGELFF
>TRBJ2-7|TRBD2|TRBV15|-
TGTGCCACCAGCAGAGAGGTAGCGGGGTTCTACGAGCAGTACTTC
CATSREVAGFYEQYF
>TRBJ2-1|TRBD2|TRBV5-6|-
TGTGCCAGCAGCCGGATAGCGGGTTTTTCCAACAATGAGCAGTTCTTC
CASSRIAGFSNNEQFF
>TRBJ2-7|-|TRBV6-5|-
TGTGCCAGCAGTAGGGGACCCAATTCCGAGCAGTACTTC
CASSRGPNSEQYF
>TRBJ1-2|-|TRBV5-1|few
TGCGCCAGCAGCCTCACTAGGGGACGGCTTAACTATGGCTACACCTTC
CASSLTRGRLNYGYTF
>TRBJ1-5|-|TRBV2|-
TGTGCCAGCAGTGAATCCCTGAGCAATCAGCCCCAGCATTTT
CASSESLSNQPQHF
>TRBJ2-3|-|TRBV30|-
TGTGCCCCCGTTGGGGAGGGGGGCGTTAATACGCAGTATTTT
CAPVGEGGVNTQYF